A single sample is the source of the 31 T cell receptor beta chains below, sequenced in a study of T cell clones after liver transplantation. Clones were read by immunoSEQ multiplex PCR, and TCRdb kept only the in-frame ones, dropping some. This table has roughly 100,000 clones, 82% appearing once. The sample consisted of CD4+ T cells from blood, taken before liver transplant. The receptors here all came from a human donor who received a liver transplant.

The chain carries TRBV13 and TRBJ2-1, with D unresolved. Trimming took 2 bases from V and 8 from J, leaving 4 bases between them. This CDR3 is built from 11 residues. Germline assignment: CDR1 PRHDT and CDR2 FYEKMQ (reference sequence). CDR3 nucleotides: TGTGCCAGCAGCTTAATCCATGAGCAGTTCTTC. Translating it yields CASSLIHEQFF.

The V and J genes are TRBV5-1 and TRBJ1-4; D uncertain. The ends were cut back, 0 bases at V and 6 bases at J, with 3 bases in the middle. Germline CDR1 reads SGHRS; CDR2 reads YFSETQ. The CDR3 has 12 amino acids. The CDR3, as DNA: TGCGCCAGCAGCTTGGAGGATGAAAAACTGTTTTTT. Translated: CASSLEDEKLFF.

This chain links TRBV2 with TRBJ2-7; D possibly corresponds to TRBD1 (6 bases). V was cut by 2 bases and J by 1 base, with 9 bases left in between. The CDR3 is made up of 14 amino acids. Germline-derived CDR1 and CDR2 are SNHLY and FYNNEI. The CDR3 is CASSEQGTSYEQYF. The CDR3 nucleotides are TGTGCCAGCAGTGAACAGGGGACATCCTACGAGCAGTACTTC.

The V and J genes are TRBV28 and TRBJ1-4; tentatively, D is TRBD1 (5 bases). CDR1 is MDHEN, CDR2 SYDVKM, per germline. The length of the CDR3 is 13 residues. V was clipped by 9 bases and J by 7 bases, with 15 bases between them. The CDR3 nucleotides read TGTGCCAGTTCGGGGGGGTCAAGTGAAAAACTGTTTTTT. It yields the protein CASSGGSSEKLFF.

This rearrangement joins TRBV18 to TRBJ2-1, with no clear D. V shed 3 bases and J shed 6 bases, with 3 bases lying between them. The CDR3 length is 11 residues. Germline CDR1 is KGHSH and CDR2 is LQKENI. The CDR3 sequence: CASSPINEQFF. The CDR3 DNA reads as TGTGCCAGCTCACCCATCAATGAGCAGTTCTTC.

The CDR3 DNA is TGTGCCAGCAGCTCCCGGGACAGGGGTTACGGGGAGCTGTTTTTT. Protein: CASSSRDRGYGELFF. The chain recombines TRBV5-5 with TRBJ2-2; TRBD1 agrees at 10 bases. There are 15 residues in the CDR3. Germline assignment: CDR1 SGHKS and CDR2 YYEKEE (reference sequence). Trimming cost V 3 bases and J 7 bases; bases outside gene matches: 6. The full variable domain, in which reference TRBV5-5 and TRBJ2-2 provide the parts outside the CDR3, is DAGVTQSPTHLIKTRGQQVTLRCSPISGHKSVSWYQQVLGQGPQFIFQYYEKEERGRGNFPDRFSARQFPNYSSELNVNALLLGDSALYLCASSSRDRGYGELFFGEGSRLTVL.

The CDR3 DNA is TGCGCCAGCAGCCCGCGGGCAGGGCCCGATACGCAGTATTTT. This gives the protein CASSPRAGPDTQYF. J is TRBJ2-3 and V is TRBV5-1; D tentatively fits TRBD1 or TRBD2 (5 bases each). Germline-derived CDR1 and CDR2 are SGHRS and YFSETQ. The CDR3 sequence is 14 residues long. V gave up 4 bases and J gave up 6 bases, with 15 bases separating them. Variable domain in full (rest from reference TRBV5-1 and TRBJ2-3): KAGVTQTPRYLIKTRGQQVTLSCSPISGHRSVSWYQQTPGQGLQFLFEYFSETQRNKGNFPGRFSGRQFSNSRSEMNVSTLELGDSALYLCASSPRAGPDTQYFGPGTRLTVL.

On this clone itself: Other nucleotide sequences from this sample produce the same CDR3. The chain links TRBV30 to TRBJ1-5; a possible D gene is TRBD1 (5 bases). V was trimmed by 5 bases and J by 1 base, leaving 9 bases between them. The CDR3 has 13 amino acids. Per the germline V gene, CDR1 is GTSNPN and CDR2 is SVGIG (reference sequence). The CDR3 reads CAWDGGSNQPQHF. The CDR3 nucleotides read TGTGCCTGGGACGGGGGGAGCAATCAGCCCCAGCATTTT.

The chain recombines TRBV6-5 with TRBJ1-4; tentative D call: TRBD1 (6 bases). Germline CDR1 reads MNHEY; CDR2 reads SVGAGI. The CDR3 runs to 14 residues. The V end lost 6 bases, the J end lost 3 bases, and 11 bases lay between the germline ends. The CDR3 sequence is CASSLSGANEKLFF. CDR3 nucleotide sequence: TGTGCCAGCAGCTTGTCAGGGGCTAATGAAAAACTGTTTTTT.

This chain links TRBV10-3 with TRBJ2-3, with 7 bases aligning to TRBD1. V lost 10 bases and J lost 10; bases outside the gene matches: 8. The CDR3 extends over 11 amino acids. CDR1 is ENHRY, CDR2 SYGVKD, per germline. The CDR3 region is CASSRQGAQYF. In nucleotides, the CDR3 is TGTGCCAGCAGCCGACAGGGTGCGCAGTATTTT.

The CDR3 DNA is TGTGCCAGCTCACCTTCAGACAGGGGGCATGGCTACACCTTC. Translated: CASSPSDRGHGYTF. V usage is TRBV18 and J usage is TRBJ1-2, with TRBD1 identical over 10 bases. The junction had 4 bases not matched to a gene; V was cut back by 3 bases and J by 6 bases. In germline, CDR1 is KGHSH, CDR2 LQKENI. CDR3 size: 14 residues.

This chain links TRBV7-9 with TRBJ1-3; D perhaps matches TRBD1 (5 bases). Trimming removed 6 bases at V and 8 bases at J, with 11 bases between. This CDR3 has 12 residues. The germline gives CDR1 SEHNR, CDR2 FQNEAQ (reference sequence). Written as DNA, the CDR3 is TGTGCCAGCAGGCCAGAGGGGTACACCATATATTTT. It yields the protein CASRPEGYTIYF.

The chain has TRBV5-1 and TRBJ1-4; D is undetermined. This CDR3 comprises 15 residues. Germline CDR1 and CDR2: SGHRS and YFSETQ. V lost 1 base and J lost 2, with 9 bases in between. The CDR3 loop is CASSLSVGTNEKLFF. In DNA form, the CDR3 reads TGCGCCAGCAGCTTGAGTGTCGGGACTAATGAAAAACTGTTTTTT. Full variable domain (remainder filled in from reference TRBV5-1 and TRBJ1-4): KAGVTQTPRYLIKTRGQQVTLSCSPISGHRSVSWYQQTPGQGLQFLFEYFSETQRNKGNFPGRFSGRQFSNSRSEMNVSTLELGDSALYLCASSLSVGTNEKLFFGSGTQLSVL.

This CDR3 reads CATHRGGRIDEQFF. CDR3 nucleotides: TGCGCCACCCATCGGGGCGGGAGAATCGATGAGCAGTTCTTC. This chain links TRBV5-1 with TRBJ2-1; 7 positions match TRBD2. Germline CDR1 reads SGHRS; CDR2 reads YFSETQ. With V trimmed by 9 bases and J by 8 bases, 14 bases remained unmatched. This CDR3 has 14 residues.

Only one count was recorded for this clone. V and J are TRBV30 and TRBJ2-3; D gene uncertain. Looked up from germline, CDR1 is GTSNPN and CDR2 is SVGIG (reference sequence). The CDR3 is 13 residues long. Between the trimmed V and J ends, which lost 0 bases and 1 base, there was a span of 5 bases. The CDR3 coding sequence is TGTGCCTGGAGTGTACGTGGCACAGATACGCAGTATTTT. Translating gives CAWSVRGTDTQYF.

The chain links TRBV7-8 to TRBJ2-1; D could derive from TRBD1 or TRBD2 (5 bases each). Germline loops: CDR1 SGHVS, CDR2 FQNEAQ. V was trimmed by 5 bases and J by 4 bases, leaving 12 bases between them. The CDR3 has 14 amino acids. CDR3 region: CASSLRDGYNEQFF. CDR3 DNA: TGTGCCAGCAGCCTCCGGGACGGATACAATGAGCAGTTCTTC.

The V and J genes are TRBV2 and TRBJ1-4; 7 nucleotides line up with TRBD1. The V and J ends lost 5 bases and 1 base, in that order; junction bases with no gene match: 1. The CDR3 covers 14 residues. Germline lookup yields CDR1 SNHLY and CDR2 FYNNEI. The CDR3 DNA reads TGTGCCAGCAGTACAGGGGTAACTAATGAAAAACTGTTTTTT. Protein: CASSTGVTNEKLFF.

Only a few counts were recorded for this clone. The chain links TRBV2 to TRBJ2-5, with D possibly being TRBD2 (7 bases). Trimming shortened V by 6 bases and J by 5 bases, and 22 bases separated the two germline ends. There are 16 residues in the CDR3. Germline lookup yields CDR1 SNHLY and CDR2 FYNNEI. The chain's CDR3 is CASSPVRGALRETQYF. Here the CDR3 DNA reads TGTGCCAGCAGCCCAGTACGGGGGGCCCTCCGGGAGACCCAGTACTTC.

This chain links TRBV19 with TRBJ2-5; D is perhaps TRBD2 (5 bases). CDR3 size: 15 residues. The V gene lost 2 bases and the J gene lost 3 bases, with 13 bases spanning the gap. Germline-derived CDR1 and CDR2 are LNHDA and SQIVND (reference sequence). CDR3 amino acids: CASSIRRGFEETQYF. The DNA of the CDR3 is TGTGCCAGTAGTATACGTCGGGGTTTCGAAGAGACCCAGTACTTC.

The J gene is TRBJ1-2, the V gene TRBV6-6; TRBD1 agrees at 9 bases. With V trimmed by 8 bases and J by 4 bases, 14 bases remained unmatched. This CDR3 is built from 16 residues. CDR1 is MNHNY and CDR2 is SVGAGI in the germline V gene (reference sequence). The chain's CDR3 is CASGRDRADLGYGYTF. The CDR3 DNA follows: TGTGCCAGCGGGCGGGACAGGGCCGACTTGGGCTATGGCTACACCTTC.

V gene TRBV5-1 combines with J gene TRBJ1-1; D is possibly TRBD1 (5 bases). V gave up 4 bases and J gave up 6 bases, with 19 bases separating them. This CDR3 has 15 residues. Germline CDR1 is SGHRS and CDR2 is YFSETQ. The CDR3 coding sequence is TGCGCCAGCAGCGTCGCCTGGGGGTTAAAGGCTGAAGCTTTCTTT. This gives the protein CASSVAWGLKAEAFF.

The rearrangement joins TRBV28 to TRBJ2-5; 14 bases map to TRBD2. The V gene's germline CDR1 is MDHEN and CDR2 SYDVKM. CDR3 size: 13 residues. This chain's CDR3 is CGISGLAGETQYF. In DNA, the CDR3 is TGTGGGATATCGGGACTAGCGGGAGAAACCCAGTACTTC.

The genes are TRBV28 and TRBJ2-1; TRBD2 aligns across 7 bases. Trimming at V came to 6 bases and at J to 12 bases, leaving 11 bases not matched to a gene. CDR1 is MDHEN, CDR2 SYDVKM, per germline. CDR3 length: 13 residues. CDR3 in DNA: TGTGCCAGCAGAAACCCTAGCGGATCCACGCAGTTCTTC. It translates to CASRNPSGSTQFF.

The chain recombines TRBV7-3 with TRBJ2-1, with D possibly matching TRBD2 (5 bases). V lost 4 bases, J lost 7 bases, and 26 bases lay in between. The germline gives CDR1 SGHTA, CDR2 FQGTGA. This CDR3 has 18 residues. CDR3 nucleotides: TGTGCCAGCAGCTCCCCAGGATTGGCGGGCCCCAACGGGAATGAGCAGTTCTTC. Translation gives CASSSPGLAGPNGNEQFF.

The V call is TRBV7-9, the J call TRBJ1-2; D unresolved. The CDR3 is 13 residues long. Germline lookup yields CDR1 SEHNR and CDR2 FQNEAQ (reference sequence). With 5 bases removed from V and 2 bases from J, the gap between germline ends came to 9 bases. CDR3 protein: CASSPPANYGYTF. The CDR3, as DNA: TGTGCCAGCAGCCCCCCCGCGAACTATGGCTACACCTTC.

V usage is TRBV4-3 and J usage is TRBJ2-1; D could derive from TRBD1 or TRBD2 (5 bases each). CDR1 and CDR2 (germline): LGHNA, YSLEER. This CDR3 comprises 15 residues. V was shortened by 0 bases and J by 7 bases, with 13 bases between the two germline ends. The CDR3 is CASSQDGAGVNEQFF. The CDR3 nucleotides read TGCGCCAGCAGCCAAGATGGGGCCGGGGTGAATGAGCAGTTCTTC.

The V call is TRBV4-2, the J call TRBJ2-7; D unresolved. V was cut by 2 bases and J by 5 bases, with 13 bases left in between. This CDR3 comprises 14 residues. From germline, CDR1 is LGHNA and CDR2 YNFKEQ. DNA of the CDR3: TGTGCCAGCAGCCAACTAGGCAGTACTCACGAGCAGTACTTC. Encoded protein: CASSQLGSTHEQYF.

V usage is TRBV19 and J usage is TRBJ1-5, with 10 bases identical to TRBD1. The CDR3 loop spans 14 amino acids. V lost 5 bases, J lost 9 bases, and 7 bases stayed unmatched. CDR1 LNHDA and CDR2 SQIVND come from the germline V gene (reference sequence). CDR3 loop: CASSVDRGMGPQHF. The CDR3 coding sequence is TGTGCCAGTAGTGTGGACAGGGGGATGGGGCCCCAGCATTTT.

V gene TRBV6-1 combines with J gene TRBJ2-1; D is uncertain. From germline, CDR1 is MNHNS and CDR2 SASEGT. The CDR3 is 15 residues long. V was trimmed by 7 bases and J by 0 bases, leaving 13 bases between them. The CDR3 here is CASTTGLSSYNEQFF. CDR3 in DNA: TGTGCCAGCACAACGGGCCTGAGCTCCTACAATGAGCAGTTCTTC.

The rearrangement uses TRBV5-5 and TRBJ1-2, with TRBD1 identical over 10 bases. This CDR3 is 15 amino acids long. CDR1 and CDR2 (germline): SGHKS, YYEKEE (reference sequence). V lost 4 bases and J lost 5; bases outside the gene matches: 8. In DNA form, the CDR3 reads TGTGCCAGCAGCAGGGGAATGGGACAGGGGTATGGCTACACCTTC. It encodes CASSRGMGQGYGYTF.

V and J are TRBV21-1 and TRBJ1-4. TRBV21-1 is tagged as a pseudogene. The CDR3 is 18 residues long. The CDR3 coding sequence is TGTGCCAGCAGCAATGGAGTGGGACGGGCCGTACCTAATGAAAAACTGTTTTTT. Translated, it gives CASSNGVGRAVPNEKLFF.